The rows below give T cell receptor beta chains drawn from one sample of a study of blood T cell repertoires in COVID-19. Sequencing was performed with immunoSEQ multiplex PCR; in TCRdb, only in-frame clones are kept and a portion is missing. The data show approximately 300,000 clones, roughly 91% seen once. Sequenced: peripheral blood. The receptors were gathered from a man in his forties with acute or convalescent COVID-19. CDR3s include the opening cysteine and the closing phenylalanine or tryptophan. The order of the fields is CDR3 protein, CDR3 DNA, clone size, V gene, J gene, D gene. A D gene is named only where the DNA matches it firmly. Where a row states a size, it is once, few, many or the class of an expanded clone; other rows omit it.

CDR3aa: CASSLPQSYEQYF
CDR3nt: TGTGCCAGCAGCTTACCACAGAGCTACGAGCAGTACTTC
abundance: once
v_gene: TRBV7-2
j_gene: TRBJ2-7
d_gene: -

CDR3aa: CATSREDSIYGYTF
CDR3nt: TGTGCCACCAGCAGGGAGGACAGCATCTATGGCTACACCTTC
abundance: -
v_gene: TRBV15
j_gene: TRBJ1-2
d_gene: -

CDR3aa: CAWSVPTGRVAEAFF
CDR3nt: TGTGCCTGGAGTGTCCCGACAGGGCGGGTTGCTGAAGCTTTCTTT
abundance: -
v_gene: TRBV30
j_gene: TRBJ1-1
d_gene: TRBD1

CDR3aa: CASSDRGANTEAFF
CDR3nt: TGTGCCAGCAGCGACCGGGGAGCAAACACTGAAGCTTTCTTT
abundance: -
v_gene: TRBV11-2
j_gene: TRBJ1-1
d_gene: -

CDR3aa: CASRDRGIEKLFF
CDR3nt: TGTGCCAGTAGGGACAGGGGGATTGAAAAACTGTTTTTT
abundance: -
v_gene: TRBV19
j_gene: TRBJ1-4
d_gene: TRBD1

CDR3aa: CASSEVGGTGANVLTF
CDR3nt: TGTGCCAGCAGCGAGGTCGGGGGGACTGGGGCCAACGTCCTGACTTTC
abundance: -
v_gene: TRBV7-8
j_gene: TRBJ2-6
d_gene: TRBD2

CDR3aa: CASSEGPEDLAFF
CDR3nt: TGTGCCAGCAGTGAGGGGCCCGAGGATCTGGCTTTCTTT
abundance: -
v_gene: TRBV2
j_gene: TRBJ1-1
d_gene: -

CDR3aa: CASRPSGMLNIQYF
CDR3nt: TGTGCCAGCAGGCCTAGCGGTATGCTGAACATTCAGTACTTC
abundance: -
v_gene: TRBV2
j_gene: TRBJ2-4
d_gene: TRBD2

CDR3aa: CASSQSVPYTSGVHNEQFF
CDR3nt: TGCGCCAGCAGTCAATCCGTCCCTTATACTAGCGGGGTCCACAATGAGCAGTTCTTC
abundance: -
v_gene: TRBV23-1
j_gene: TRBJ2-1
d_gene: TRBD2

CDR3aa: CASSPLGGRPEAFF
CDR3nt: TGTGCCAGCAGCCCCCTAGGGGGCCGTCCTGAAGCTTTCTTT
abundance: -
v_gene: TRBV3-1/TRBV3-2
j_gene: TRBJ1-1
d_gene: TRBD1

CDR3aa: CASSFSDSRDSPLHF
CDR3nt: TGCGCCAGCAGCTTCTCCGACAGTCGCGATTCACCCCTCCACTTT
abundance: -
v_gene: TRBV5-1
j_gene: TRBJ1-6
d_gene: -

CDR3aa: CASSEEQNYGYTF
CDR3nt: TGTGCCAGCAGTGAGGAACAGAACTATGGCTACACCTTC
abundance: once
v_gene: TRBV2
j_gene: TRBJ1-2
d_gene: -

CDR3aa: CASSEYGGFASPLHF
CDR3nt: TGTGCCAGCAGTGAATACGGGGGGTTCGCTTCACCCCTCCACTTT
abundance: -
v_gene: TRBV25-1
j_gene: TRBJ1-6
d_gene: -

CDR3aa: CASSLSSGGTDTQYF
CDR3nt: TGCGCCAGCAGCTTGAGTAGCGGGGGCACAGATACGCAGTATTTT
abundance: -
v_gene: TRBV5-1
j_gene: TRBJ2-3
d_gene: TRBD2

CDR3aa: CASSPPGTGDSPLHF
CDR3nt: TGTGCCAGCAGCCCCCCCGGGACAGGGGATTCACCCCTCCACTTT
abundance: few
v_gene: TRBV7-8
j_gene: TRBJ1-6
d_gene: TRBD1

CDR3aa: CASSPGQAISYEQYF
CDR3nt: TGTGCCAGCAGTCCGGGACAGGCGATCTCCTACGAGCAGTACTTC
abundance: -
v_gene: TRBV6-5
j_gene: TRBJ2-7
d_gene: TRBD1

CDR3aa: CSVALGGNEQFF
CDR3nt: TGCAGCGTTGCGTTGGGGGGAAATGAGCAGTTCTTC
abundance: -
v_gene: TRBV29-1
j_gene: TRBJ2-1
d_gene: -

CDR3aa: CASSELTGGFNSPLHF
CDR3nt: TGTGCCAGCAGTGAGTTGACAGGGGGCTTTAATTCACCCCTCCACTTT
abundance: once
v_gene: TRBV25-1
j_gene: TRBJ1-6
d_gene: TRBD1

CDR3aa: CASSRLAGGREGTDTQYF
CDR3nt: TGCGCCAGCAGCCGACTAGCGGGGGGGCGTGAGGGCACAGATACGCAGTATTTT
abundance: once
v_gene: TRBV5-1
j_gene: TRBJ2-3
d_gene: TRBD2

CDR3aa: CASSLERHPSPLHF
CDR3nt: TGTGCCAGCAGCCTCGAAAGACATCCTTCACCCCTCCACTTT
abundance: -
v_gene: TRBV5-4
j_gene: TRBJ1-6
d_gene: -

CDR3aa: CASSPGQGLYEQYF
CDR3nt: TGCGCCAGCAGCCCGGGACAGGGGCTCTACGAGCAGTACTTC
abundance: few
v_gene: TRBV5-1
j_gene: TRBJ2-7
d_gene: TRBD1

CDR3aa: CASSSAGTHGFF
CDR3nt: TGTGCCAGCAGCTCTGCCGGGACACACGGGTTCTTC
abundance: -
v_gene: TRBV7-9
j_gene: TRBJ2-1
d_gene: -

CDR3aa: CASSLRVKTGDNTGELFF
CDR3nt: TGTGCCAGCAGCTTACGCGTCAAGACAGGGGATAACACCGGGGAGCTGTTTTTT
abundance: -
v_gene: TRBV11-2
j_gene: TRBJ2-2
d_gene: TRBD1

CDR3aa: CASRPPGRTEQFF
CDR3nt: TGTGCCAGCAGGCCCCCCGGGAGGACTGAGCAGTTCTTC
abundance: -
v_gene: TRBV25-1
j_gene: TRBJ2-1
d_gene: TRBD2

CDR3aa: CASSEGRPFHYEQYF
CDR3nt: TGTGCCAGCAGTGAGGGGCGTCCCTTCCACTACGAGCAGTACTTC
abundance: -
v_gene: TRBV6-1
j_gene: TRBJ2-7
d_gene: -

CDR3aa: CASSSGLAGRTDTQYF
CDR3nt: TGTGCCAGCAGCTCCGGACTAGCGGGGCGCACAGATACGCAGTATTTT
abundance: -
v_gene: TRBV7-2
j_gene: TRBJ2-3
d_gene: TRBD2

CDR3aa: CASRQQGAQSYGYTF
CDR3nt: TGTGCCAGCAGACAACAGGGGGCGCAATCCTATGGCTACACCTTC
abundance: -
v_gene: TRBV3-1/TRBV3-2
j_gene: TRBJ1-2
d_gene: TRBD1

CDR3aa: CASSQGKDYQPQHF
CDR3nt: TGTGCCAGCAGCCAAGGTAAAGACTATCAGCCCCAGCATTTT
abundance: -
v_gene: TRBV3-1/TRBV3-2
j_gene: TRBJ1-5
d_gene: -

CDR3aa: CASSLGGGTEAFF
CDR3nt: TGTGCCAGCAGCTTAGGGGGGGGCACTGAAGCTTTCTTT
abundance: -
v_gene: TRBV3-1/TRBV3-2
j_gene: TRBJ1-1
d_gene: -

CDR3aa: CASSLRANEKLFF
CDR3nt: TGTGCCAGCAGCCTCAGGGCTAATGAAAAACTGTTTTTT
abundance: -
v_gene: TRBV12-3/TRBV12-4
j_gene: TRBJ1-4
d_gene: -

CDR3aa: CASSLIQGNNQPQHF
CDR3nt: TGTGCCAGCAGCCTAATACAGGGAAACAATCAGCCCCAGCATTTT
abundance: -
v_gene: TRBV5-5
j_gene: TRBJ1-5
d_gene: -

CDR3aa: CASSERQYGYTF
CDR3nt: TGTGCCAGCAGTGAACGACAGTATGGCTACACCTTC
abundance: -
v_gene: TRBV6-1
j_gene: TRBJ1-2
d_gene: -

CDR3aa: CASSLGRRGWDF
CDR3nt: TGTGCCAGCAGCTTAGGGAGGCGGGGATGGGACTTC
abundance: once
v_gene: TRBV13
j_gene: TRBJ2-7
d_gene: -

CDR3aa: CASSLGQGAGELFF
CDR3nt: TGTGCCAGCAGCTTAGGACAGGGGGCCGGGGAGCTGTTTTTT
abundance: -
v_gene: TRBV11-2
j_gene: TRBJ2-2
d_gene: TRBD1

CDR3aa: CASSQQGVNYGYTF
CDR3nt: TGTGCCAGCAGCCAACAGGGTGTCAACTATGGCTACACCTTC
abundance: few
v_gene: TRBV3-1/TRBV3-2
j_gene: TRBJ1-2
d_gene: -

CDR3aa: CASSSILAGVTDTQYF
CDR3nt: TGTGCCAGCAGTTCCATACTAGCGGGGGTCACAGATACGCAGTATTTT
abundance: -
v_gene: TRBV27
j_gene: TRBJ2-3
d_gene: TRBD2

CDR3aa: CASSYGPFYGYTF
CDR3nt: TGTGCCAGCAGTTATGGCCCGTTCTATGGCTACACCTTC
abundance: -
v_gene: TRBV6-5
j_gene: TRBJ1-2
d_gene: -

CDR3aa: CASSPEGGIGYTF
CDR3nt: TGTGCCAGCAGTCCCGAGGGAGGGATTGGCTACACCTTC
abundance: -
v_gene: TRBV12-3/TRBV12-4
j_gene: TRBJ1-2
d_gene: -

CDR3aa: CASSIARQGKFSPLHF
CDR3nt: TGTGCCAGTAGTATAGCTCGACAGGGGAAATTTTCACCCCTCCACTTT
abundance: -
v_gene: TRBV19
j_gene: TRBJ1-6
d_gene: TRBD1

CDR3aa: CASSRGQGSTEAFF
CDR3nt: TGCGCCAGCAGCCGTGGACAGGGGAGCACTGAAGCTTTCTTT
abundance: -
v_gene: TRBV5-1
j_gene: TRBJ1-1
d_gene: TRBD1

CDR3aa: CASSARTGNTDTQYF
CDR3nt: TGTGCCAGCAGCGCCAGGACAGGGAACACAGATACGCAGTATTTT
abundance: -
v_gene: TRBV9
j_gene: TRBJ2-3
d_gene: TRBD1

CDR3aa: CASSPRVNSPLHF
CDR3nt: TGTGCCAGCAGTCCCCGGGTGAATTCACCCCTCCACTTT
abundance: -
v_gene: TRBV6-1
j_gene: TRBJ1-6
d_gene: -